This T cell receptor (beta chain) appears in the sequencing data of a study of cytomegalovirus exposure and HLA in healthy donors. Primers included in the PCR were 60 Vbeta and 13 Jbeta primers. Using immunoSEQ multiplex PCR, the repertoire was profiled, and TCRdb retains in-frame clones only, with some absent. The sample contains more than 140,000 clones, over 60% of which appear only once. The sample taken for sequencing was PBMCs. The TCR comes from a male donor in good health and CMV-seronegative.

The CDR3 spells CASSVSGTGVTEAFF. The DNA of the CDR3 is TGTGCCAGCAGCGTCTCCGGGACAGGGGTCACTGAAGCTTTCTTT. The chain joins TRBV9 to TRBJ1-1; 10 positions match TRBD1. The CDR3 spans 15 residues. The junction had 5 bases not matched to a gene; V was cut back by 2 bases and J by 4 bases. Germline-derived CDR1 and CDR2 are SGDLS and YYNGEE.